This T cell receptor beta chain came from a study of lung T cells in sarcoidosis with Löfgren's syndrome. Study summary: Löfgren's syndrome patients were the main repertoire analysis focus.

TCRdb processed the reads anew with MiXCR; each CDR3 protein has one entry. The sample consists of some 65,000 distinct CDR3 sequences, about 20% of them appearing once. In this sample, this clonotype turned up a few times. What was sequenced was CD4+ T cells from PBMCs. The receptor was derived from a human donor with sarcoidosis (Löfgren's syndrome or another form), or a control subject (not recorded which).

CDR3 in DNA: TGTGCCAGCAGCCAAGAAGCAGGGGACCCCCCGACGGGCTACACCTTC. This translates into CASSQEAGDPPTGYTF. This chain links TRBV4-2 with TRBJ1-2; D perhaps matches TRBD1 (6 bases). The ends were cut back, 0 bases at V and 8 bases at J, with 19 bases in the middle. Germline assignment: CDR1 LGHNA and CDR2 YNFKEQ. CDR3 length: 16 residues.